The source of this T cell receptor (beta chain) is a study of CD8 T cells in Susac syndrome. General observations from the study: The study recognized that the number of individuals in its TCR sequencing and HLA analysis was relatively small.

This clonotype appeared once. Its target is unknown. TCR beta sequences were obtained from blood CD8+ and CD4+ T cells. The controls were healthy donors who were matched for age and sex. RNA in amounts of roughly 0.5 to 1 ug was reverse transcribed with random hexamers. A multiplex approach, immunoSEQ multiplex PCR, amplified TCR beta CDR3 across 54 Vbeta and 13 Jbeta. Each CDR3 protein gets one entry after TCRdb re-called the immunoSEQ multiplex PCR reads with MiXCR. The sample records around 190,000 distinct CDR3 sequences, about 95% being singletons. From germline, CDR1 is MDHEN and CDR2 SYDVKM. V shed 5 bases and J 8 bases; nucleotides not matched to a gene: 10. The CDR3 spans 15 residues.

The chain recombines TRBV28 with TRBJ2-1; the match to TRBD2 covers 9 bases. The sequence came from a human donor in good health. The specimen sequenced was CD4+ T cells from PBMCs. The chain's CDR3 is CASSSPSGKGDEQFF. DNA for the CDR3: TGTGCCAGCAGTAGTCCTAGCGGGAAGGGAGATGAGCAGTTCTTC. The variable domain in full, completed from reference TRBV28 and TRBJ2-1, reads DVKVTQSSRYLVKRTGEKVFLECVQDMDHENMFWYRQDPGLGLRLIYFSYDVKMKEKGDIPEGYSVSREKKERFSLILESASTNQTSMYLCASSSPSGKGDEQFFGPGTRLTVL.